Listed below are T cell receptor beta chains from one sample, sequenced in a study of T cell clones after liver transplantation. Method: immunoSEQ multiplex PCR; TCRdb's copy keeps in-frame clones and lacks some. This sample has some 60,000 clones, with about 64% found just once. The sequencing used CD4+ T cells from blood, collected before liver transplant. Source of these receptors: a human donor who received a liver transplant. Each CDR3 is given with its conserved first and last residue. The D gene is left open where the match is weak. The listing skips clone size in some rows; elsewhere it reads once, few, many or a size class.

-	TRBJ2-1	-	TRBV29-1	TGCAGCGTTGAACTCCGGGTCAGTGAGCAGTTCTTC	CSVELRVSEQFF
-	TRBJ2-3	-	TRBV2	TGTGCCAGCAACCCCACTACTAGCACAGATACGCAGTATTTT	CASNPTTSTDTQYF
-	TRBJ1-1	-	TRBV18	TGTGCCAGCTCACCGGGACAAAACACTGAAGCTTTCTTT	CASSPGQNTEAFF
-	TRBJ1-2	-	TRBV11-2	TGTGCCAGCAGCAAGGAGAACTATGGCTACACCTTC	CASSKENYGYTF
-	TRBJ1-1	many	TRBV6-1	TGTGCCAGCAGTGAATATAAAGCTTTCTTT	CASSEYKAFF
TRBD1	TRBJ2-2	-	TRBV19	TGTGCCAGTAGGGGACAGGGAACGTCCGGGGAGCTGTTTTTT	CASRGQGTSGELFF
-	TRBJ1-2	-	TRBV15	TGTGCCACCAGCATAATAGGGAGTTTTAACTATGGCTACACCTTC	CATSIIGSFNYGYTF
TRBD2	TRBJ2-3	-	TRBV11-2	TGTGCCAGCAGCTTCGAGGGGACTAGCGGAGATACGCAGTATTTT	CASSFEGTSGDTQYF
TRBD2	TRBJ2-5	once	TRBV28	TGTGCCAGCAGTTCGACTAGCCTCCCCCAAGAGACCCAGTACTTC	CASSSTSLPQETQYF
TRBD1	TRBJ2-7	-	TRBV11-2	TGTGCCAGCAGCTTGCTTCGCCGGGACAGGGGGCAAAAGTACGAGCAGTACTTC	CASSLLRRDRGQKYEQYF
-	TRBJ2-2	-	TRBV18	TGTGCCAGCTCACCCTTGGGACGACAGGACACCGGGGAGCTGTTTTTT	CASSPLGRQDTGELFF
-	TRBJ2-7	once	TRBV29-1	TGCAGCGTTGAATCGGGAATCGAGTACTTC	CSVESGIEYF
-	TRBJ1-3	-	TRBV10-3	TGTGCCATCAGTGAGTCAGCAGGGGACTCTGGAAACACCATATATTTT	CAISESAGDSGNTIYF
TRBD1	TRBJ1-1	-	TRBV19	TGTGCCAGTACCCCGTCGGTGGGACAGACGTTTAACACTGAAGCTTTCTTT	CASTPSVGQTFNTEAFF
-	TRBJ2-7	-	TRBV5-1	TGCGCCAGCAGCTTGGACGTATCTACCTACGAGCAGTACTTC	CASSLDVSTYEQYF
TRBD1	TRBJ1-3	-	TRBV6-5	TGTGCCAGCAGTTACACCACAGGGGCCACCATATATTTT	CASSYTTGATIYF
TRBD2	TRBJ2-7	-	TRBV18	TGTGCCAGCTCACCCTGGACTAGCGGGGGTGCCTACGAGCAGTACTTC	CASSPWTSGGAYEQYF
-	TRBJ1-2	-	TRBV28	TGTGCCAGCAGCCTGGCGGGAGTGGATGGCTACACCTTC	CASSLAGVDGYTF
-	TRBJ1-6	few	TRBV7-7	TGTGCCAGCAGCTTCGGGGTCGGAAGAAGCTCCTATAATTCACCCCTCCACTTT	CASSFGVGRSSYNSPLHF
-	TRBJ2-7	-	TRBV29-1	TGCAGCGGCGCGGGCACAGGGAACTCCTACGAGCAGTACTTC	CSGAGTGNSYEQYF
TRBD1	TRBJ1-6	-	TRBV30	TGTGCCTACGACAGGGAAGGCTCACCCCTCCACTTT	CAYDREGSPLHF
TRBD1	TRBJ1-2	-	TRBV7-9	TGTGCCAGCAGCCCAACTACCGGGACAGGGTTTGGCTACACCTTC	CASSPTTGTGFGYTF
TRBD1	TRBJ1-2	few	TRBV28	TGTGCCAGCAGTTCACAGGGGAGCGGCTACACCTTC	CASSSQGSGYTF
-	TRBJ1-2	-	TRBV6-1	TGTGCCAGCAGTGCTGGGTCGACCCGGGAATATGGCTACACCTTC	CASSAGSTREYGYTF
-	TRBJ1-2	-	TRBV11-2	TGTGCCAGCAGCTTAGAGGGCGGGGGCTACACCTTC	CASSLEGGGYTF
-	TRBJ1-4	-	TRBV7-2	TGTGCCAGCAGGGGCCAGGGGTTAGGTGAAAAACTGTTTTTT	CASRGQGLGEKLFF
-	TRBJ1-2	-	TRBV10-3	TGTGCCATCAGTGAGCCTAGACAGTTTTCCGCCTATGGCTACACCTTC	CAISEPRQFSAYGYTF
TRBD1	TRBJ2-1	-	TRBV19	TGTGCCAGTCGCCGGGACAGGGACTTCAATGAGCAGTTCTTC	CASRRDRDFNEQFF
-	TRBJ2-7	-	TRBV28	TGTGCCAGCAGCCCTCTCGGGACACTCAACCCGCAGTACTTC	CASSPLGTLNPQYF
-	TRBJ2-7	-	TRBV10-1	TGCGCCAGCAGTCCCCGCGCCTCCTACGAGCAGTACTTC	CASSPRASYEQYF
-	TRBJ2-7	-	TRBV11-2	TGTGCCAGCAGCCCTTCTTTTTCGCAGGTCGAGCAGTACTTC	CASSPSFSQVEQYF
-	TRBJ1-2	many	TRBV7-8	TGTGCCAGCAGCTTAGTATACGGGAATGGCTACACCTTC	CASSLVYGNGYTF
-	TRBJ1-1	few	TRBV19	TGTGCCAGTAGTACCAGCCCCAGAACTATGAACACTGAAGCTTTCTTT	CASSTSPRTMNTEAFF
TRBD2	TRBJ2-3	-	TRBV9	TGTGCCAGCAGCGTAGAGGTTAGCGGGGGGGCGCAGTATTTT	CASSVEVSGGAQYF
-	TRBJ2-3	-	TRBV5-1	TGCGCCAGCAGCTTGGCGCCTAGCGTAGGCACAGATACGCAGTATTTT	CASSLAPSVGTDTQYF
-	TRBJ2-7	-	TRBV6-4	TGTGCCAACCAACAGGGAGACGGCTACGAGCAGTACTTC	CANQQGDGYEQYF
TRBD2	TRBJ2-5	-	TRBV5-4	TGTGCCAGCAGCCGAGGACTAGCGGGGGAGGAAGAGACCCAGTACTTC	CASSRGLAGEEETQYF
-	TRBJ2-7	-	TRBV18	TGTGCCAGCTCATCAATCGGTAGGGGCTCCTACGAGCAGTACTTC	CASSSIGRGSYEQYF
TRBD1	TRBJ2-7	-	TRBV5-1	TGCGCCACCAGGACAGGGGACCACTACGAGCAGTACTTC	CATRTGDHYEQYF
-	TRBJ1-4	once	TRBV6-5	TGTGCCAGCACCTCCCCGCGGGGGGGCAATGAAAAACTGTTTTTT	CASTSPRGGNEKLFF
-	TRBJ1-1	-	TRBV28	TGTGCCAGCAGTTTCAACGCGGGCCATGAAGCTTTCTTT	CASSFNAGHEAFF
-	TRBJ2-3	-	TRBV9	TGTGCCAGCAGCGTAGCACGGGGAACAGATACGCAGTATTTT	CASSVARGTDTQYF
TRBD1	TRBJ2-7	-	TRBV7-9	TGTGCCAGCAGCTCGGGACAGGGGGCGCGAGCTGACGAGCAGTACTTC	CASSSGQGARADEQYF
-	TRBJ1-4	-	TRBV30	TGTGCCTGGGAAGGGGCTGCGCATGAAAAACTGTTTTTT	CAWEGAAHEKLFF
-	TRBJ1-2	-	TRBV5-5	TGTGCCAGCAGCTTGGCTGGTGGAGGTGGCTACACCTTC	CASSLAGGGGYTF
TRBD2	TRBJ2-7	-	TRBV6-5	TGTGCCAGCAGTTACCGGGAGGGCAGCTACGAGCAGTACTTC	CASSYREGSYEQYF
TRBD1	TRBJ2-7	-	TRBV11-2	TGTGCCAGCAGCGCCCACCGGGACAGATACTTC	CASSAHRDRYF
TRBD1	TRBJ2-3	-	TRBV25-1	TGTGCCAGCAGCCGACAGGGGACAGATACGCAGTATTTT	CASSRQGTDTQYF
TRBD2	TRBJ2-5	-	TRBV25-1	TGTGCCAGCTCAGGAGCTAGCGGGTTTCGGGAGACCCAGTACTTC	CASSGASGFRETQYF
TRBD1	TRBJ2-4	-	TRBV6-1	TGTGCCAGCCAGGACAGGGCCCTTTCGGGCATTCAGTACTTC	CASQDRALSGIQYF
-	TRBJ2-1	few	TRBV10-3	TGTGCCATCAGCTACTCCCAAGACAGGGAGCAGTTCTTC	CAISYSQDREQFF
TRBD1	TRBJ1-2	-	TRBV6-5	TGTGCCAGCAGTCCCAATCGCAGGGGGCTAAAGGGCTACACCTTC	CASSPNRRGLKGYTF
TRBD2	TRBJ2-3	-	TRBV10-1	TGCGCCAGCAGTGGGGAGCGGGGGAATCTGTATTTT	CASSGERGNLYF
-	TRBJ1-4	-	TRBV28	TGTGCCAGCACCTCATCGGGGATTACTAATGAAAAACTGTTTTTT	CASTSSGITNEKLFF
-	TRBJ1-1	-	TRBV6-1	TGTGCCAGCAGTATACAGGGATACACTGAAGCTTTCTTT	CASSIQGYTEAFF
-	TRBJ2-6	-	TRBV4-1	TGCGCCAGCAGCCAAGATCCTCCTAACTCTGGGGCCAACGTCCTGACTTTC	CASSQDPPNSGANVLTF
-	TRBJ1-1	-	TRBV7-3	TGTGCCAGCAGCTTAGTCCAGGGGACCACTGAAGCTTTCTTT	CASSLVQGTTEAFF
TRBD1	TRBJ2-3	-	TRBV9	TGTGCCAGCAGCGTAGTGGGACAGACCACAGATACGCAGTATTTT	CASSVVGQTTDTQYF
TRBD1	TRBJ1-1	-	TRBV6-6	TGTGCCAGCAGTTACTCGGGACAGGAAGCTTTCTTT	CASSYSGQEAFF
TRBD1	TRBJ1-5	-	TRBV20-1	TGCAGTGCTGGACAGGGCCAGCCCCAGCATTTT	CSAGQGQPQHF